The 6 T cell receptor beta chains given below trace back to one sample, sequenced in a study of shared clonotypes between healthy human individuals. In the naive CD8 group, cells lacked CD45RO and were positively selected for CCR7, so terminally differentiated effector memory CD45RA+ cells were left out. Clones were sequenced by immunoSEQ multiplex PCR, and TCRdb holds only the in-frame ones, with some missing. The sample lists nearly 2 million clones, roughly 94% occurring once. The sample consisted of naive CD8+ T cells sorted from blood. These receptors originate from a man aged 18 to 35 in good health.

This chain connects TRBV7-8 to TRBJ2-2; 9 positions agree with TRBD2. Germline CDR1 and CDR2: SGHVS and FQNEAQ. CDR3 length: 17 residues. V lost 0 bases, J lost 7 bases, and 9 bases stayed unmatched. The CDR3 nucleotides are TGTGCCAGCAGCTTAGCTCTGGCGGGGGGGCTTGACGGGGAGCTGTTTTTT. This sequence encodes CASSLALAGGLDGELFF.

J is TRBJ1-1 and V is TRBV7-9; weak D call: TRBD1 (6 bases). Germline V gene lookup returns CDR1 SEHNR and CDR2 FQNEAQ (reference sequence). Trimming cost V 5 bases and J 5 bases, with 21 bases left between them. The CDR3 has 16 amino acids. Written as DNA, the CDR3 is TGTGCCAGCAGCCCCTTCTTCGACAGGAAGGAAACTGAAGCTTTCTTT. It yields the protein CASSPFFDRKETEAFF.

The V and J genes are TRBV19 and TRBJ1-2, with D possibly matching TRBD1 (6 bases). This CDR3 has 13 amino acids. Germline loops: CDR1 LNHDA, CDR2 SQIVND (reference sequence). With 7 bases removed from V and 3 bases from J, the gap between germline ends came to 12 bases. CDR3 nucleotide sequence: TGTGCCAGTATCACGACAGGCCACTATGGCTACACCTTC. Its protein is CASITTGHYGYTF.

The rearrangement uses TRBV6-4 and TRBJ2-5; 8 positions agree with TRBD1. This CDR3 is built from 15 residues. J gave up 5 bases and V 0 bases, and 5 bases lay outside the gene matches. Looked up from germline, CDR1 is MRHNA and CDR2 is SNTAGT. The CDR3 nucleotides are TGTGCCAGCAGTGACTCGCCAGGGGGCGTTGAGACCCAGTACTTC. Amino acids: CASSDSPGGVETQYF.

The gene calls are TRBV4-2 and TRBJ1-2, with TRBD1 matching over 8 bases. Germline lookup yields CDR1 LGHNA and CDR2 YNFKEQ. This CDR3 has 14 amino acids. V shed 3 bases and J 4 bases; nucleotides not matched to a gene: 4. CDR3: CASSHQTGVYGYTF. CDR3 bases: TGTGCCAGCAGCCACCAGACAGGGGTCTATGGCTACACCTTC.

This clone was observed a handful of times. CDR3 in amino acids: CASRVDRGQPQHF. The CDR3 region has the DNA TGTGCCAGCAGGGTAGACAGGGGTCAGCCCCAGCATTTT. The rearrangement joins TRBV6-5 to TRBJ1-5, with TRBD1 identical over 8 bases. Per the germline V gene, CDR1 is MNHEY and CDR2 is SVGAGI. The CDR3 contains 13 residues. Trimming at V came to 6 bases and at J to 6 bases, leaving 4 bases not matched to a gene.